This T cell receptor (beta chain) was obtained from a study of blood T cell repertoires in COVID-19. Germline V gene lookup returns CDR1 KGHDR and CDR2 SFDVKD. Trimming pared 7 bases from V and 4 bases from J, leaving 12 bases between. The CDR3 has 14 amino acids. This table comes from immunoSEQ multiplex PCR, and its TCRdb copy is limited to in-frame clones, with some not included. The table lists 150,000 to 200,000 clones, roughly 87% of them singletons. This clone appeared a few times. The sequence derives from a woman in her seventies with COVID-19, enrolled during active disease. This chain connects TRBV24-1 to TRBJ1-4, with D perhaps matching TRBD1 (6 bases). The specimen sequenced was peripheral blood. This chain's CDR3 is CATRADSNNEKLFF. CDR3 coding DNA: TGTGCCACCAGGGCGGACAGTAATAATGAAAAACTGTTTTTT.